These 6 T cell receptor beta chains share one sample of origin, sequenced in a study of T cell responses to AZD1222 COVID-19 vaccine. Repertoires were generated with immunoSEQ multiplex PCR, while TCRdb's copy carries only in-frame clones and drops some. The sample holds approximately 150,000 clones, approximately 90% seen once. This material consisted of peripheral blood, taken on day 0 of AZD1222 vaccination. All receptors derive from an adult in good health.

The chain has TRBV7-7 and TRBJ2-3; 11 bases line up with TRBD1. J lost 0 bases, V lost 3 bases, and 2 bases had no gene match. CDR3 size: 16 residues. Per the germline V gene, CDR1 is SSHAT and CDR2 is FNYEAQ (reference sequence). This CDR3 is CASSLGTGGSTDTQYF. The CDR3 region has the DNA TGTGCCAGCAGCTTGGGGACAGGGGGAAGCACAGATACGCAGTATTTT.

This clone was seen once. The J gene is TRBJ1-5, the V gene TRBV19; TRBD1 might be the D (5 bases). Looked up from germline, CDR1 is LNHDA and CDR2 is SQIVND (reference sequence). The CDR3 contains 18 residues. The V end was cut by 4 bases, the J end by 6 bases, with 25 bases between. DNA for the CDR3: TGTGCCAGTAGTAAGGCCCCGGGGCAGGGTGCCACGGGTCAGCCCCAGCATTTT. It is translated as CASSKAPGQGATGQPQHF. The whole variable domain, filled in from reference TRBV19 and TRBJ1-5, reads DGGITQSPKYLFRKEGQNVTLSCEQNLNHDAMYWYRQDPGQGLRLIYYSQIVNDFQKGDIAEGYSVSREKKESFPLTVTSAQKNPTAFYLCASSKAPGQGATGQPQHFGDGTRLSIL.

The rearrangement uses TRBV19 and TRBJ1-5, with TRBD1 matching 7 bases. CDR1 LNHDA and CDR2 SQIVND come from the germline V gene (reference sequence). The CDR3 length is 15 residues. V shed 5 bases and J 1 base; nucleotides not matched to a gene: 5. CDR3 loop: CASSPQGMSNQPQHF. The DNA of the CDR3 is TGTGCCAGTAGTCCACAGGGGATGAGCAATCAGCCCCAGCATTTT. The variable domain in full, with the rest retrieved from reference TRBV19 and TRBJ1-5, is DGGITQSPKYLFRKEGQNVTLSCEQNLNHDAMYWYRQDPGQGLRLIYYSQIVNDFQKGDIAEGYSVSREKKESFPLTVTSAQKNPTAFYLCASSPQGMSNQPQHFGDGTRLSIL.

The chain combines TRBV10-1 with TRBJ2-2, with D perhaps TRBD1 (6 bases). Per germline, CDR1 WNHNN and CDR2 SYGVQD (reference sequence). The germline V and J ends were trimmed by 10 bases and 1 base, with 10 bases remaining between them. CDR3 length: 13 residues. The CDR3 region is CATQGGNTGELFF. The CDR3 region has the DNA TGCGCCACCCAAGGGGGGAACACCGGGGAGCTGTTTTTT.

This chain links TRBV7-9 with TRBJ2-1; D is ambiguous. Germline-derived CDR1 and CDR2 are SEHNR and FQNEAQ (reference sequence). This CDR3 contains 11 residues. V was clipped by 4 bases and J by 8 bases, with 6 bases between them. CDR3 DNA sequence: TGTGCCAGCAGCTCCTATTATGAGCAGTTCTTC. It yields the protein CASSSYYEQFF.

The genes are TRBV7-9 and TRBJ2-1; 14 positions agree with TRBD2. The CDR3 consists of 15 residues. After removal of 5 bases from V and 8 bases from J, the junction contained 5 bases not matched to a gene. The germline CDR1 and CDR2 sequences are SEHNR and FQNEAQ (reference sequence). The CDR3 loop reads CASSPGLAGVYEQFF. For the CDR3, the DNA is TGTGCCAGCAGCCCGGGACTAGCGGGAGTATATGAGCAGTTCTTC.